This TCR beta chain was recorded in a study of beta chain features in type 1 diabetes (dated by TCRdb to 2017 to 2018). Regarding the research as a whole: No differences in mean age, gender distribution, total cell number or subset yield were found between patients and healthy donors. In the study, TCRB repertoires of sorted circulating CD4+ T cell subsets from recently diagnosed type 1 diabetes patients were compared with those of matched healthy donors. Whereas all 30 or so donors provided naive and central memory subsets, regulatory and stem cell-like memory subsets were isolated from just 8 patients and about 8 healthy donors. A total of about 110,000,000 sorted cells were examined across all samples, and a strong correlation was observed between cell number per subset and RNA yield. General study outcomes and caveats: Because small numbers of individuals were included in the HLA sub-analyses, any influence of HLA type on TCRB rearrangement was left unresolved. Sequencing cDNA rather than genomic DNA could over-represent highly expressing activated cells, although activation and CD3 levels did not differ between groups. The naive, central memory and regulatory TCRB repertoires appeared to resemble one another more closely among patients than among healthy donors. At VDJ recombination sites, patients with type 1 diabetes made fewer insertions and deleted more nucleotides, a pattern implying thymic rearrangement abnormalities. PCR might favor shorter templates, but patient and control samples were amplified and corrected together, so any skew would affect both groups equally. In all four CD4+ subsets, TCRB CDR3 length was moderately but significantly shorter in type 1 diabetes patients.

A single peripheral blood draw of around 120 mL on average was collected from each donor into heparinised tubes. Using a panel that included CD45RO, CCR7, CD25, CD127, CD95 and CD27, naive, central memory, regulatory and stem cell-like memory CD4+ T cells were sorted on a BD FACSAria II. Every sorted population had a purity above 95%. PBMCs were separated immediately by Lymphoprep density gradient centrifugation and were stained directly, without being cultured. So that batch effects would be minimized, each experiment stained and sorted samples in pairs, pairing one healthy donor with one patient. The entire isolated RNA was reverse transcribed using the High Capacity cDNA Reverse Transcription Kit, and thus expressed TCRB transcripts were sequenced. Naive, central memory and regulatory T cell samples underwent deep immunoSEQ sequencing, averaging roughly 3.3 million total reads per sample. Sorted cells were lysed in RLT buffer, and RNA was extracted using DNase-treated RNeasy Micro or Mini kits according to cell number. Each cell subset was processed on its own to prevent cross-contamination, while patient and healthy donor samples were processed together. Using the immunoSEQ multiplex PCR, TCRB sequences were amplified from cDNA into 87-bp fragments spanning the CDR3 region. Sequencing of the amplicons was done on the Illumina HiSeq platform. Regarding the original processing steps: PCR bias was computationally corrected using synthetic template baselines, reads within Hamming distance 2 were collapsed, and singletons that could not be merged were discarded. Reads were aligned to IMGT to assign V, D and J genes, CDR3 length, and insertions or deletions at six rearrangement sites. Within each subset, clonotype counts were normalized to the number of sorted cells before true diversity and Gini coefficients were calculated with the tcR R package. The overlap coefficient, calculated on TCRB nucleotide sequences, was used to measure repertoire sharing. Out-of-frame TCRB sequences from naive cells were analyzed as a proxy for the pre-selection repertoire. Sourced from immuneACCESS, this table was stored by TCRdb with only in-frame sequences that have V and J called. A share of the clones is absent; for the studies checked, an unresolved V gene accounts for under half, and the remainder has no known explanation. V and J calls and clone size are given by that table; D and trimming were obtained from the DNA. The sample includes under 900,000 clones, with 15% to 20% observed a single time. The leading ten clones occupy 0.023% of the sample.

The CDR3, from cysteine to phenylalanine, totals 12 residues. Kept here is only the CDR3 DNA, which spans 36 bases and is read in frame from base 1. According to the germline V gene (reference sequence), CDR1 reads MNHNY and CDR2 reads SVGAGI. Trimming at the junction amounts to 5 bases on V and 5 bases on J, and the germline ends lie 8 bases apart. Worth noting for this clone: This receptor's antigen is unknown. The record has no base qualities; no much larger clone is one base away.

This receptor was identified in a woman between 18 and 29 years old in good health. Sequencing was carried out using naive CD4+ T cells from blood. This specimen's cell subset or site label, interpreted: true naive CD4+ T cells. The chain is encoded by TRBV6-6 joined to TRBJ2-3; the D region possibly corresponds to TRBD1 (6 bases align). The CDR3 reads as follows: CASSTRGDTQYF. The base sequence is TGTGCCAGCAGTACCAGGGGAGATACGCAGTATTTT.